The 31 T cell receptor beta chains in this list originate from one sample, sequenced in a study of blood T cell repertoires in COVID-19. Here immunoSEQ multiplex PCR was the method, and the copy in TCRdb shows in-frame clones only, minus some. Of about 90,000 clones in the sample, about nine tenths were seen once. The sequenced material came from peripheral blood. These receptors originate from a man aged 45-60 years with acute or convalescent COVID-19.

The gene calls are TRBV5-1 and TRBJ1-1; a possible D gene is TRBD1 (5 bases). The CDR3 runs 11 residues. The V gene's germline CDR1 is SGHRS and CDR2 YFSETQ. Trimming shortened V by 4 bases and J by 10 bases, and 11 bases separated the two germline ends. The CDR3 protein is CASSPGTRAFF. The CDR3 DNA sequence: TGCGCCAGCAGCCCGGGGACTCGAGCTTTCTTT.

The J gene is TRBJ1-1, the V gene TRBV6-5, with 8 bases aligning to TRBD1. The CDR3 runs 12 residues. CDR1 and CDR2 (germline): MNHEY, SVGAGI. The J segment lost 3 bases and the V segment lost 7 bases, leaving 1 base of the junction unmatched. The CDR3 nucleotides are TGTGCCAGCAACAGGGGGTACACTGAAGCTTTCTTT. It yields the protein CASNRGYTEAFF.

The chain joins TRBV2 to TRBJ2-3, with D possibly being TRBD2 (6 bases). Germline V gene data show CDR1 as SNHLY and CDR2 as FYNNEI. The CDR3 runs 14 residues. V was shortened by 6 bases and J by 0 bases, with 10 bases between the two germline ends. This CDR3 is CASRGGTSTDTQYF. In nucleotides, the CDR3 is TGTGCCAGCAGGGGCGGGACTAGCACAGATACGCAGTATTTT.

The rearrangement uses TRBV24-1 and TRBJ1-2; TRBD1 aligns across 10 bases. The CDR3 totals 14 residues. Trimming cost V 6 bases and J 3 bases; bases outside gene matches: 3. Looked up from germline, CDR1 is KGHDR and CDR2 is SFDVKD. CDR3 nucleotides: TGTGCCACCAGTAACGGACAGGGGGACTATGGCTACACCTTC. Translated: CATSNGQGDYGYTF.

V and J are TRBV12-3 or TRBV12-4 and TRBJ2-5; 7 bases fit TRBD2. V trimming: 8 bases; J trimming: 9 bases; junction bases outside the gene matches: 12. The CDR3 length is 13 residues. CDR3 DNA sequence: TGTGCCAGCTCTCCGGGGGGTAGCCGGGCCCAGTACTTC. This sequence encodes CASSPGGSRAQYF.

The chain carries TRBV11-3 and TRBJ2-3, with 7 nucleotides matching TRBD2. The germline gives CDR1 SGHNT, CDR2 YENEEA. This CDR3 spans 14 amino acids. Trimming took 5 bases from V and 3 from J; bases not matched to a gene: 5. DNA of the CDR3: TGTGCCAGCAGCACAGATAGCGGGACAGATACGCAGTATTTT. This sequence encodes CASSTDSGTDTQYF.

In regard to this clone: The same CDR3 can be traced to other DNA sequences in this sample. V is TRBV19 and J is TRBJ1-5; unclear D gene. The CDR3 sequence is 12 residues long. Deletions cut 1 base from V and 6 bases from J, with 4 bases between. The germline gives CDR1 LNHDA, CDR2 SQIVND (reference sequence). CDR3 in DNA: TGTGCCAGTAGTATAGGAGGTCAGCCCCAGCATTTT. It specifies CASSIGGQPQHF.

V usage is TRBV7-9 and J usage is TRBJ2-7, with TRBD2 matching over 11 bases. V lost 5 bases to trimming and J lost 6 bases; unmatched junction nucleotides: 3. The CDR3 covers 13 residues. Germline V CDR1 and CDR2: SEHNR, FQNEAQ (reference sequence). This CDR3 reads CASSQTSGTEQYF. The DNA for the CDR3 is TGTGCCAGCAGCCAGACTAGCGGGACCGAGCAGTACTTC.

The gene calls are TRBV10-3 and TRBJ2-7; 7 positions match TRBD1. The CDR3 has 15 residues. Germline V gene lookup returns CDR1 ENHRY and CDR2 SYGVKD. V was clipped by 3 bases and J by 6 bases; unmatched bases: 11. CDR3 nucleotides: TGTGCCATCAGTGAAGGGGGCGCAGGGAGTAGCGAGCAGTACTTC. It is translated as CAISEGGAGSSEQYF.

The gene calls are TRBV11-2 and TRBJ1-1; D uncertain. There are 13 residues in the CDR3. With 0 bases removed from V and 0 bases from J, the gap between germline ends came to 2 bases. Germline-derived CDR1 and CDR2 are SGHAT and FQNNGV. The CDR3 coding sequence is TGTGCCAGCAGCTTAGACATGAACACTGAAGCTTTCTTT. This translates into CASSLDMNTEAFF. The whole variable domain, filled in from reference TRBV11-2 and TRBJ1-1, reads EAGVAQSPRYKIIEKRQSVAFWCNPISGHATLYWYQQILGQGPKLLIQFQNNGVVDDSQLPKDRFSAERLKGVDSTLKIQPAKLEDSAVYLCASSLDMNTEAFFGQGTRLTVV.

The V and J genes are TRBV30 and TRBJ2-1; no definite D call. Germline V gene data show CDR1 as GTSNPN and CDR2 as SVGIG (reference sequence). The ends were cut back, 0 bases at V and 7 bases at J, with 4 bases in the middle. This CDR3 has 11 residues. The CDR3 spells CAWSVLNEQFF. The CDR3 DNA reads TGTGCCTGGAGTGTACTGAATGAGCAGTTCTTC.

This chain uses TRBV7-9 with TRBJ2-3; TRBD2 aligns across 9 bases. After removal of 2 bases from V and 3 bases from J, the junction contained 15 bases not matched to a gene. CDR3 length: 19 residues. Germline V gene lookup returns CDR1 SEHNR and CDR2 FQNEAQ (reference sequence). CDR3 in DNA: TGTGCCAGCAGCTTATGGGGCCTCTGGGCTAGCGGGGCGACAGATACGCAGTATTTT. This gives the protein CASSLWGLWASGATDTQYF.

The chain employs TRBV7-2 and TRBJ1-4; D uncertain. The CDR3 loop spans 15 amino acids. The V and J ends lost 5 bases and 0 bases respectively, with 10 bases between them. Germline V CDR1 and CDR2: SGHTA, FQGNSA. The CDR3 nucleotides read TGTGCCAGCAGCCCGAGAGCCACAACTAATGAAAAACTGTTTTTT. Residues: CASSPRATTNEKLFF.

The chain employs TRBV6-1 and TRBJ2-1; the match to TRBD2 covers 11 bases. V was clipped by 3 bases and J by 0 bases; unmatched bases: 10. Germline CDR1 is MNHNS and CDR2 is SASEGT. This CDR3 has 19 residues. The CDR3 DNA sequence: TGTGCCAGCAGTGAGGGACTAGCGGACCTTTTAAGCTCCTACAATGAGCAGTTCTTC. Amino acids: CASSEGLADLLSSYNEQFF.

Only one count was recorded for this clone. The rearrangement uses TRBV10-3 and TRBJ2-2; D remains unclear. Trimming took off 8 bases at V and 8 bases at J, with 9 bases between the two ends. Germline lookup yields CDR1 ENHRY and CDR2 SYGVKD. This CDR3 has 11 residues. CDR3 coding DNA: TGTGCCATCGGGCGTGGGGGGGAGCTGTTTTTT. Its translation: CAIGRGGELFF.

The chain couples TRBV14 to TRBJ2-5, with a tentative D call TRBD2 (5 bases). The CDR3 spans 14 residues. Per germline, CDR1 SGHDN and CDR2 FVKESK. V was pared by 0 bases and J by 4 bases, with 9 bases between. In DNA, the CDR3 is TGTGCCAGCAGCCAAGATCTAGCCCGAGAGACCCAGTACTTC. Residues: CASSQDLARETQYF. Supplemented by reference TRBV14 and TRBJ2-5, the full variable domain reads EAGVTQFPSHSVIEKGQTVTLRCDPISGHDNLYWYRRVMGKEIKFLLHFVKESKQDESGMPNNRFLAERTGGTYSTLKVQPAELEDSGVYFCASSQDLARETQYFGPGTRLLVL.

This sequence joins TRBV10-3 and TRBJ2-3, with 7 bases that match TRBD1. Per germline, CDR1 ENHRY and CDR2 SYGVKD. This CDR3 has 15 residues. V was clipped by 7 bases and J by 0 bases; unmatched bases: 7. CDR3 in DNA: TGTGCCATCATCGCACGACAGGGTAGCACAGATACGCAGTATTTT. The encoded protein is CAIIARQGSTDTQYF.

CDR3 DNA sequence: TGTGCCAGCAGCTGGGGGCAGGGCGGCCAAGAGACCCAGTACTTC. It codes for CASSWGQGGQETQYF. V is TRBV7-2 and J is TRBJ2-5, with a tentative D call TRBD1 (6 bases). CDR1 and CDR2 (germline): SGHTA, FQGNSA. Trimming took 4 bases from V and 1 from J, leaving 13 bases between them. The CDR3 runs 15 residues.

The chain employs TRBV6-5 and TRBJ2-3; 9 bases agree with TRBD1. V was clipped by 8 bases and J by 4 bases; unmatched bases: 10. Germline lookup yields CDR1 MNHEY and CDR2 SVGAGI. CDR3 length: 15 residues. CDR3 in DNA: TGTGCCAGCCACCTCCATGGACAGGGGTCAGATACGCAGTATTTT. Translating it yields CASHLHGQGSDTQYF.

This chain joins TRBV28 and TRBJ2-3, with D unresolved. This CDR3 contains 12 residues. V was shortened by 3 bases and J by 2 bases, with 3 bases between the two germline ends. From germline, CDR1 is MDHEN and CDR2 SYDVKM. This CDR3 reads CASSFYTDTQYF. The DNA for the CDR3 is TGTGCCAGCAGTTTTTACACAGATACGCAGTATTTT.

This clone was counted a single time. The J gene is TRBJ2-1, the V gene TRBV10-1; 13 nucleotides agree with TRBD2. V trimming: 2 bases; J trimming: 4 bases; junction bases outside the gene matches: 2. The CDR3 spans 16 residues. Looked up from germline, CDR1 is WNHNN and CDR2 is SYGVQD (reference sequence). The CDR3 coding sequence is TGCGCCAGCAGTGAGACGGGACTAGCGGGATACAATGAGCAGTTCTTC. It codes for CASSETGLAGYNEQFF.

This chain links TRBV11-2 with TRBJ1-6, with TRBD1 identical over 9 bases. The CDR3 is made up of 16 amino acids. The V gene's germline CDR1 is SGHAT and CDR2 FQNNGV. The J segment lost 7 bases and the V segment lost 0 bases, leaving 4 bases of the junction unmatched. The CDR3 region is CASSLDVGTGNSPLHF. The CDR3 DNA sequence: TGTGCCAGCAGCTTAGATGTTGGGACAGGGAATTCACCCCTCCACTTT.

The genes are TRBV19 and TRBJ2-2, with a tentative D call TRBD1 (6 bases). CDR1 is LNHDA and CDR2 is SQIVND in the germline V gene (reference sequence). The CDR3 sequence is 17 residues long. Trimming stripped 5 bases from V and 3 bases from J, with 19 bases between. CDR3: CASSSYSGGAHTGELFF. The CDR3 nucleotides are TGTGCCAGTAGTTCTTACTCTGGGGGCGCTCACACCGGGGAGCTGTTTTTT.

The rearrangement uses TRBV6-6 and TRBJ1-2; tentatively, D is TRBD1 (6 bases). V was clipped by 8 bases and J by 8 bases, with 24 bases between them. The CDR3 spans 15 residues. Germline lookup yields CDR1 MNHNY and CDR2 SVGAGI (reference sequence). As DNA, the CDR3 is TGTGCCAGCGGCCCTCCAGGGGCCCTGTCCCTAGGCTACACCTTC. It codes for CASGPPGALSLGYTF.

The CDR3 is CASSERGNSGNTIYF. CDR3 in DNA: TGTGCCAGCAGTGAAAGGGGGAACTCTGGAAACACCATATATTTT. The V call is TRBV6-1, the J call TRBJ1-3; a possible D gene is TRBD1 (6 bases). Germline lookup yields CDR1 MNHNS and CDR2 SASEGT. The CDR3 consists of 15 residues. The V end was cut by 2 bases, the J end by 0 bases, with 8 bases between.

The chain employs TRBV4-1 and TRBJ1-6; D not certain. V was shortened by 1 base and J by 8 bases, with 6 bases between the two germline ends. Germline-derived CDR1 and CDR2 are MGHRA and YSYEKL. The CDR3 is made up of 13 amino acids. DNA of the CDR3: TGCGCCAGCAGCCAAGCTATGGATTCACCCCTCCACTTT. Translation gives CASSQAMDSPLHF.

The CDR3 DNA reads as TGTGCCAGCAGCTTGGGACGGGGGATCAACGTCCTGACTTTC. This sequence encodes CASSLGRGINVLTF. The chain combines TRBV5-4 with TRBJ2-6, with a weak D call TRBD2 (6 bases). This CDR3 is 14 amino acids long. V dropped 0 bases and J dropped 9 bases, with 10 bases sitting between them. In germline, CDR1 is SGHNT, CDR2 YYREEE (reference sequence).

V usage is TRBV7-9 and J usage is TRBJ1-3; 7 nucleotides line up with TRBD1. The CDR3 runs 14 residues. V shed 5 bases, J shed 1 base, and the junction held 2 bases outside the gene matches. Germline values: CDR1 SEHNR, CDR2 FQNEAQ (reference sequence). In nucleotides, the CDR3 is TGTGCCAGCAGCGAGACAGGGTCTGGAAACACCATATATTTT. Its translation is CASSETGSGNTIYF.

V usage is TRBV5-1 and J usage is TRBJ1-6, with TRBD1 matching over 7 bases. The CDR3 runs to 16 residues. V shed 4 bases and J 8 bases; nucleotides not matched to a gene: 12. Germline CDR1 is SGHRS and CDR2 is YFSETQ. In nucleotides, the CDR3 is TGCGCCAGCAGCGCGCCGGGACAGAAAGGCGATTCACCCCTCCACTTT. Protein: CASSAPGQKGDSPLHF.

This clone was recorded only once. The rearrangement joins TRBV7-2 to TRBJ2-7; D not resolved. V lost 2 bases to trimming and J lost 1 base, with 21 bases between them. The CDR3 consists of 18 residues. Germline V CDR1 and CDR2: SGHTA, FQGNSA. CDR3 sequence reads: CASSLRPRPSQDSYEQYF. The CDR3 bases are TGTGCCAGCAGCTTAAGGCCCCGTCCGAGCCAGGATTCCTACGAGCAGTACTTC.

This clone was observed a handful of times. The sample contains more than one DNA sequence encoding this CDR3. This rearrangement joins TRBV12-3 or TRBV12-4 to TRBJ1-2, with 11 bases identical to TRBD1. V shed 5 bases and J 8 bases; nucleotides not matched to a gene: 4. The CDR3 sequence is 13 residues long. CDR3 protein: CASSLGTGGGYTF. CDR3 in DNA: TGTGCCAGCAGTCTTGGGACAGGGGGAGGCTACACCTTC.